Here is one T cell receptor beta chain with its context. The CDR3 contains 15 residues. Germline V lookup: CDR1 LNHDA, CDR2 SQIVND (reference sequence). The V gene end was trimmed by 5 bases and the J gene end by 2 bases; junction bases not matched to a gene: 8. These data originate in a study of blood T cell repertoires in COVID-19. Study context: The United States, Italy and Spain provided the acute and convalescent COVID-19 samples. The analysed material was cDNA or gDNA that came from T cells, B-cell-depleted T cells, or PBMCs.

Authors' processing steps: Cell counts per sample came from amplifying reference gene primers. Clones were sequenced by immunoSEQ multiplex PCR, and TCRdb holds only the in-frame ones, with some missing. That table gives V, J and clone size, and the DNA gave D and trimming. This table has about 210,000 clones, around four fifths appearing once. This TCR was sampled from a woman aged 40 to 50 with active or convalescent COVID-19. The V and J genes are TRBV19 and TRBJ1-2; 7 bases line up with TRBD1. Sequencing used peripheral blood. CDR3 in amino acids: CASSRDRAPNYGYTF. The CDR3 nucleotides are TGTGCCAGTAGTCGTGACAGGGCACCAAACTATGGCTACACCTTC.